The 6 T cell receptor beta chains listed next were all sequenced from one sample in a study of human T cells and chemical hapten exposure. TCRdb fed the RACE reads into MiXCR, producing one record per CDR3 protein. The sample carries roughly 38,000 distinct CDR3 sequences, over 3.5% recorded once. As for time point: patch test 1, 2 weeks after DPC sensitization. Treatment given: therapeutic diphenylcyclopropenone sensitization with weekly scalp DPC. The starting material, unfractionated whole blood, was used for total RNA extraction. The sample in question was whole blood, obtained in connection with sensitization to the hapten diphenylcyclopropenone (DPC). The receptors shown here come from a man aged 45 to 65 with alopecia areata. Some clones in this sample may be carry-over from other donors' samples.

This clonotype was counted at least ten times. The chain links TRBV20-1 to TRBJ2-1; 8 bases match TRBD2. Germline values: CDR1 DFQATT, CDR2 SNEGSKA (reference sequence). The CDR3 loop spans 15 amino acids. V lost 3 bases and J lost 6; bases outside the gene matches: 10. CDR3 amino acids: CSASNPSGWGNEQFF. The CDR3 nucleotides are TGCAGTGCTAGTAACCCTAGCGGGTGGGGCAATGAGCAGTTCTTC.

Many counts were recorded for this clonotype. The V call is TRBV5-1, the J call TRBJ2-3; weak D call: TRBD2 (5 bases). V lost 4 bases, J lost 4 bases, and 16 bases lay in between. CDR3 length: 15 amino acids. Germline V gene lookup returns CDR1 SGHRS and CDR2 YFSETQ. CDR3 coding DNA: TGCGCCAGCAGCGGAGGACTCCTAACGGCAGATACGCAGTATTTT. Encoded protein: CASSGGLLTADTQYF.

This chain joins TRBV12-3 or TRBV12-4 and TRBJ2-4; no reliable D call. This CDR3 has 15 residues. Trimming stripped 3 bases from V and 0 bases from J, with 9 bases between. CDR3 in amino acids: CASSLKQLAKNIQYF. The DNA of the CDR3 is TGTGCCAGCAGTTTGAAGCAGCTAGCCAAAAACATTCAGTACTTC.

This clonotype was seen at least ten times. The J gene is TRBJ2-1, the V gene TRBV5-4; D not resolved. This CDR3 has 14 amino acids. V was shortened by 5 bases and J by 9 bases, with 18 bases between the two germline ends. The germline V gene has CDR1 SGHNT and CDR2 YYREEE (reference sequence). CDR3 amino acids: CASSRGYGRAEQFF. The CDR3 DNA is TGTGCCAGCAGTCGCGGCTATGGACGGGCTGAGCAGTTCTTC. Looking up the rest from reference TRBV5-4 and TRBJ2-1 gives the full variable domain: ETGVTQSPTHLIKTRGQQVTLRCSSQSGHNTVSWYQQALGQGPQFIFQYYREEENGRGNFPPRFSGLQFPNYSSELNVNALELDDSALYLCASSRGYGRAEQFFGPGTRLTVL.

This clonotype was counted ten times or more. V usage is TRBV10-1 and J usage is TRBJ2-5; possible D gene TRBD2, 5 bases. CDR1 and CDR2 (germline): WNHNN, SYGVQD (reference sequence). The CDR3 length is 18 residues. V dropped 8 bases and J dropped 3 bases, with 28 bases sitting between them. Here the CDR3 reads CASPISAEPPDGKETQYF. The CDR3 DNA reads TGCGCCAGCCCGATATCTGCAGAGCCCCCTGACGGGAAAGAGACCCAGTACTTC.

This clonotype was recorded at least ten times. The CDR3 coding sequence is TGTGCCAGCAGTACCGGCAGGGGAGGGACACCCCTCCACTTT. This gives the protein CASSTGRGGTPLHF. V usage is TRBV6-5 and J usage is TRBJ1-6, with a tentative D call TRBD1 (6 bases). CDR1 and CDR2 (germline): MNHEY, SVGAGI. This CDR3 region has 14 residues. Trimming pared 5 bases from V and 11 bases from J, leaving 16 bases between.